The present T cell receptor (beta chain) was sequenced within a study of T cells in Graves' hyperthyroidism and ophthalmopathy. Amplification of TCR beta CDR3 regions was performed using RNA transcripts as template. During a first-round RT-PCR of the TCR CDR3, the HTBI primer set was used. One entry per CDR3 protein, called by TCRdb with MiXCR from the multiplex PCR reads. The table lists approximately 98,000 distinct CDR3 sequences, around 37% of them singletons. This clonotype was observed many times. V shed 3 bases and J 1 base; nucleotides not matched to a gene: 5. The CDR3 is made up of 15 amino acids. Germline V gene data show CDR1 as SGHRS and CDR2 as YFSETQ.

The chain uses TRBV5-1 and TRBJ2-3, with 7 bases matching TRBD2. This sequence was found in a woman under 40 with Graves' hyperthyroidism. The sample taken for sequencing was peripheral blood or thyroid tissue (not recorded which). CDR3 DNA sequence: TGCGCCAGCAGCTCGGGGGACTACCGCACAGATACGCAGTATTTT. Translating gives CASSSGDYRTDTQYF.